Reported below is one T cell receptor (beta chain). The clone's antigen remains unknown. Base-call qualities are not available, and no considerably larger clone is one nucleotide away. The entry originates in a study of T cell responses to AZD1222 COVID-19 vaccine (dated by TCRdb to the early 2020s). Study-wide context: AZD1222 recipients given second doses at about 4 weeks or at about 12 weeks were pooled, since spike-specific TCR depth and breadth were not found to differ between the two schedules. A total of about 230 trial participants underwent TCR sequencing, of whom some 210 received two doses of AZD1222 and around 25 received two doses of the MenACWY control vaccine. Trial participants were enrolled into age subgroups of 18-55, 56-69 and 70-plus years, which contained about 150, 27 and 61 TCR-sequenced participants, respectively.

The CDR3 regions of human TCRbeta chains were subjected to immunosequencing. The authors processed their data as follows. Repertoire TCRs were matched against a reference library of SARS-CoV-2-specific TCRs generated with the MIRA antigen-specificity platform. Breadth was defined as the fraction of unique TCRs that were SARS-CoV-2-associated. Depth was defined as the fraction of total T cells that were SARS-CoV-2-associated. Each spike-specific TCR was assigned to its reactive spike region and to a CD4 or CD8 class using the MIRA data. Log10-transformed breadth and depth values were compared by one-way ANOVA with Sidak's multiple comparisons tests. What TCRdb holds here is the immuneACCESS table cut down to in-frame rearrangements. Part of the clones is not present; checked against another copy, under half of the missing clones reflect an unresolved V gene, and the others are unexplained. The V and J calls and clone size are taken from that table; D and trimming were inferred from the DNA. Here the sample has about 92,000 clones; 80% to 90% occur a single time. The ten most abundant clones make up around 1.6% of the sample.

Read against the paper, the sample's time point label means: baseline before first vaccination. Samples from vaccinated people were obtained from the UK trials COV001 and COV002, which included a single-blind randomized controlled phase 2/3 trial of AZD1222 (ChAdOx1 nCoV-19) in healthy adults. For TCRbeta chain sequencing, PBMC samples were collected from trial participants at day 0 and at day 28 after the second dose. V is shortened by 0 bases, J by 2 bases, and the region joining them spans 22 bases. CDR1 and CDR2, looked up from the germline V gene, are LGHNA and YNFKEQ. Spanning cysteine to phenylalanine, the CDR3 consists of 19 amino acids. The sequence is cut down to CDR3 DNA, 57 bases in frame from base 1. Points the paper makes about the study in general: The whole spike protein was spanned by vaccine-associated CD4 TCRs, and dominant responses were seen in regions 160-218 and 743-854. Most participants were white British and females outnumbered males, and the authors suggested that clonal diversity may have been underestimated. Reportedly, almost half of the unique spike-specific TCRs recognized epitopes lying outside the regions that are mutated in the B.1.351 and B.1.1.7 variants. The 56-69-year group was small, and its depth increase did not reach significance, likely because of low power. After two AZD1222 doses, spike-specific TCR breadth and depth were significantly higher than at day 0 and than in MenACWY recipients. Conclusions about previously exposed vaccinees were limited because only a handful of AZD1222 recipients were SARS-CoV-2 seropositive at baseline. Because no day 14 peak-response samples were available, repertoires were characterized only after the peak T cell response.

The TCR originated in an adult in good health. This sample comprised peripheral blood, obtained on day 0 of AZD1222 vaccination. The chain is encoded by TRBV4-2 joined to TRBJ1-2; a weak D assignment points to TRBD1 (5 bases agree). The sequence in DNA is TGTGCCAGCAGCCAAGATTGGGGGTTCCCTGGCCCCGACAACTATGGCTACACCTTC. This is translated as CASSQDWGFPGPDNYGYTF.